These 7 T cell receptor beta chains share one sample of origin, sequenced in a study of human T cells and chemical hapten exposure. TCRdb called the RACE reads again in MiXCR, with one record for every CDR3 protein. The sample holds 150,000 to 200,000 distinct CDR3 sequences, 14% seen once. Noted time point: patch test 1, 2 weeks after DPC sensitization. Treatment denoted: therapeutic diphenylcyclopropenone sensitization with weekly scalp DPC. This sample comprised whole blood, obtained in connection with sensitization to the hapten diphenylcyclopropenone (DPC). The receptors originated from a woman aged 25 to 39 with alopecia areata. Some clones in this sample may be carry-over from other donors' samples.

This chain uses TRBV15 with TRBJ2-7; D call uncertain. Trimming took 1 base from V and 2 from J, leaving 6 bases between them. This CDR3 contains 13 residues. From germline, CDR1 is LNHNV and CDR2 YYDKDF (reference sequence). The CDR3 is CATSRVGTYEQYF. CDR3 nucleotide sequence: TGTGCCACCAGCAGAGTTGGTACCTACGAGCAGTACTTC.

This clonotype was detected only a few times. The chain carries TRBV7-8 and TRBJ1-1; D gene uncertain. In germline, CDR1 is SGHVS, CDR2 FQNEAQ. V gave up 1 base and J gave up 7 bases, with 7 bases separating them. The CDR3 has 12 amino acids. The DNA for the CDR3 is TGTGCCAGCAGCTTAGTCGGCCGTGAAGCTTTCTTT. It translates to CASSLVGREAFF.

There are many counts of this clonotype. The chain joins TRBV12-5 to TRBJ1-1; D possibly corresponds to TRBD1 (6 bases). Germline loops: CDR1 LGHNT, CDR2 FRNRAP. CDR3 length: 13 residues. Trimming removed 6 bases at V and 4 bases at J, with 12 bases between. Written as DNA, the CDR3 is TGTGCTAGTGGCACCGGGGGGGCCACTGAAGCTTTCTTT. Translated, it gives CASGTGGATEAFF.

This rearrangement joins TRBV5-6 to TRBJ2-3; D is unresolved. The V and J ends lost 0 bases and 0 bases respectively, with 8 bases between them. CDR1 SGHDT and CDR2 YYEEEE come from the germline V gene. This CDR3 has 15 amino acids. CDR3 loop: CASSLGRTSTDTQYF. CDR3 DNA: TGTGCCAGCAGCTTGGGTCGGACGAGCACAGATACGCAGTATTTT.

The chain employs TRBV5-1 and TRBJ1-1; D is undetermined. The V end lost 0 bases, the J end lost 1 base, and 10 bases lay between the germline ends. The germline V gene has CDR1 SGHRS and CDR2 YFSETQ. The CDR3 has 15 amino acids. The CDR3 coding sequence is TGCGCCAGCAGCTTGGAACGGATTCCGAACACTGAAGCTTTCTTT. Its translation: CASSLERIPNTEAFF.

The chain is built from TRBV12-3 or TRBV12-4 and TRBJ2-1, with 14 positions matching TRBD2. CDR3 size: 15 residues. Trimming removed 5 bases from V and 6 bases from J; junction bases left unmatched: 3. The chain's CDR3 is CASSRLAGGGNEQFF. As DNA, the CDR3 is TGTGCCAGCAGTAGACTAGCGGGAGGGGGCAATGAGCAGTTCTTC.

This clonotype has a handful of counts. This chain links TRBV29-1 with TRBJ1-2; D remains ambiguous. The germline gives CDR1 SQVTM, CDR2 ANQGSEA. V dropped 4 bases and J dropped 8 bases, with 11 bases sitting between them. This CDR3 has 11 residues. The CDR3 is CSVALGNGYTF. Written as DNA, the CDR3 is TGCAGCGTTGCGCTGGGGAACGGCTACACCTTC.